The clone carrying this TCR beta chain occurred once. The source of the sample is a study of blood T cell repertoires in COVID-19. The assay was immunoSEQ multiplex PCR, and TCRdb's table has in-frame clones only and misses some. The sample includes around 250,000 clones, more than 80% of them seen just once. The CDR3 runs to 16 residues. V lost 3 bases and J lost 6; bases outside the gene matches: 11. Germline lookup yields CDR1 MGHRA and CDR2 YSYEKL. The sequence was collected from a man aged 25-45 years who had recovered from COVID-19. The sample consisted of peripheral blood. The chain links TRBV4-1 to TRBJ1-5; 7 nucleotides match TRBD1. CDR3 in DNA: TGCGCCAGCAGCCAGACAGGGTTCAGAATTAGTCAGCCCCAGCATTTT. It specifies CASSQTGFRISQPQHF.